The T cell receptor (beta chain) described here comes from a study of T cells after yellow fever vaccination. TCRdb processed the 5' RACE reads anew with MiXCR; each CDR3 protein has one entry. The sample lists 500,000 to 650,000 distinct CDR3 sequences; 9% to 15% were seen once. Study conclusions and caveats: A minor fraction of clonotypes spanned both CD4 and CD8 compartments.

This clonotype occurred a few times. Its antigen is unidentified. This CDR3 is built from 14 residues. Germline CDR1 and CDR2: ENHRY and SYGVKD. With V trimmed by 4 bases and J by 4 bases, 6 bases remained unmatched. The sequence came from a man between 25 and 39 years old who received the YFV17D yellow fever vaccine. Sequenced material: PBMCs, taken on the day of the yellow fever booster vaccination. The rearrangement uses TRBV10-3 and TRBJ2-7; 8 bases fit TRBD2. The chain's CDR3 is CAISGAGERYEQYF. For the CDR3, the DNA is TGTGCCATCAGTGGAGCGGGAGAGAGGTACGAGCAGTACTTC.